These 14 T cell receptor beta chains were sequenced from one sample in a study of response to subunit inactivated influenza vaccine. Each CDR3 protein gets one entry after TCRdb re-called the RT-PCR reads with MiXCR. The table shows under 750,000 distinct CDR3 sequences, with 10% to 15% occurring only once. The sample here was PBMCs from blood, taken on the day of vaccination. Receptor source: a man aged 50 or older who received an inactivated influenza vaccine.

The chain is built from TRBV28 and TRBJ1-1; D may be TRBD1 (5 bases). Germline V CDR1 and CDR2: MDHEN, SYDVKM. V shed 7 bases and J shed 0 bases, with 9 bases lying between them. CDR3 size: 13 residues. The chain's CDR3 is CASNSGMNTEAFF. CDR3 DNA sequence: TGTGCCAGCAATTCAGGGATGAACACTGAAGCTTTCTTT. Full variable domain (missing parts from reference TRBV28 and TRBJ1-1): DVKVTQSSRYLVKRTGEKVFLECVQDMDHENMFWYRQDPGLGLRLIYFSYDVKMKEKGDIPEGYSVSREKKERFSLILESASTNQTSMYLCASNSGMNTEAFFGQGTRLTVV.

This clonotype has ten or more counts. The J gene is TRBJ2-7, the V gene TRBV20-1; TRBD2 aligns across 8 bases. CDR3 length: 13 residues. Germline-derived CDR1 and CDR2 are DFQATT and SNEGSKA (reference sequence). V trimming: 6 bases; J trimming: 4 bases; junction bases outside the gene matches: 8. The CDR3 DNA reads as TGCAGTGCCTCCTTCGCGGGGGGTTACGAGCAGTACTTC. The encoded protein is CSASFAGGYEQYF.

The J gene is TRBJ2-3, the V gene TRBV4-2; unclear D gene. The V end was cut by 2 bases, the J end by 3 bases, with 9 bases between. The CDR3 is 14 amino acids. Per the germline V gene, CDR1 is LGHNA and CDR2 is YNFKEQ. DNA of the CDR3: TGTGCCAGCAGCCAACCTCCCCCGACAGATACGCAGTATTTT. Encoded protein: CASSQPPPTDTQYF.

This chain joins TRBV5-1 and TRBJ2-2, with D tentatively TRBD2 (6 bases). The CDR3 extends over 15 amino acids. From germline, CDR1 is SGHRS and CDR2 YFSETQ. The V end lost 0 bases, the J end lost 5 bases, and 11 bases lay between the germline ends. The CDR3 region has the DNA TGCGCCAGCAGCTTGGATGCACTAGCTACCGGGGAGCTGTTTTTT. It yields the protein CASSLDALATGELFF.

The CDR3 loop reads CASSSTGQSLSGANVLTF. The CDR3 bases are TGCGCCAGCAGCAGCACGGGACAGTCACTCTCTGGGGCCAACGTCCTGACTTTC. This chain uses TRBV4-3 with TRBJ2-6, with 7 nucleotides matching TRBD1. The V gene end was trimmed by 5 bases and the J gene end by 0 bases; junction bases not matched to a gene: 10. The CDR3 runs 18 residues. Germline loops: CDR1 LGHNA, CDR2 YSLEER.

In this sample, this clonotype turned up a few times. The CDR3 spells CASTPSFVDEQFF. The CDR3 DNA reads TGTGCCAGCACCCCTAGTTTCGTTGATGAGCAGTTCTTC. J is TRBJ2-1 and V is TRBV6-1; D gene uncertain. The CDR3 spans 13 residues. The V and J ends lost 7 bases and 8 bases respectively, with 15 bases between them. CDR1 and CDR2 (germline): MNHNS, SASEGT.

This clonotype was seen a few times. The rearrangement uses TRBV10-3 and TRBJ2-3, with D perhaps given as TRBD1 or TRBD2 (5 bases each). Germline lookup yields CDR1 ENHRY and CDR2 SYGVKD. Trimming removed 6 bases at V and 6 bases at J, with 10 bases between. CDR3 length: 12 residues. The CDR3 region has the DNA TGTGCCATCAGAGGGGACGTGGATACGCAGTATTTT. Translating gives CAIRGDVDTQYF.

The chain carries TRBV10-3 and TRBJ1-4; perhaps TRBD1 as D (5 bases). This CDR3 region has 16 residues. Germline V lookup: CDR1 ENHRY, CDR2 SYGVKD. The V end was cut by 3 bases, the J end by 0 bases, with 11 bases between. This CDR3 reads CAISESGASTNEKLFF. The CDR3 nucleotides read TGTGCCATCAGTGAAAGTGGGGCTTCAACTAATGAAAAACTGTTTTTT.

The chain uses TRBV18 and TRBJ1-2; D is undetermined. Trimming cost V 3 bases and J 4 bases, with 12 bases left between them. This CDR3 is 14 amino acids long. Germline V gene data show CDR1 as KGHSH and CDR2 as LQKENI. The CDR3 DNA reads TGTGCCAGCTCACCGGACGTGGCGAGCTATGGCTACACCTTC. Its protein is CASSPDVASYGYTF.

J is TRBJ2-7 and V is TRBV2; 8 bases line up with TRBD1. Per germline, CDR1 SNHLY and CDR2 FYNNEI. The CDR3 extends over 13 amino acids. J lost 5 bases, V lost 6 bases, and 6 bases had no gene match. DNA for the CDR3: TGTGCCAGCAGAGCTAGGACAGGGAACGAGCAGTACTTC. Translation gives CASRARTGNEQYF.

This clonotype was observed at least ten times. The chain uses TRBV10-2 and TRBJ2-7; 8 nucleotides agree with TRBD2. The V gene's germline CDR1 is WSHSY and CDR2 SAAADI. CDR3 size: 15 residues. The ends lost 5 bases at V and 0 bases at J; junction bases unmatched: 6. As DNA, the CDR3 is TGCGCCAGCAGTATTAGCGGGGTCGCCTCCTACGAGCAGTACTTC. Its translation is CASSISGVASYEQYF.

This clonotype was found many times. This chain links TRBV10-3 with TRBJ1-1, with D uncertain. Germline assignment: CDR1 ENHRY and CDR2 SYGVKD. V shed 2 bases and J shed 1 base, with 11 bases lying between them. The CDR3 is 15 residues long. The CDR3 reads CAISELGGGNTEAFF. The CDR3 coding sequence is TGTGCCATCAGTGAGCTCGGAGGAGGGAACACTGAAGCTTTCTTT.

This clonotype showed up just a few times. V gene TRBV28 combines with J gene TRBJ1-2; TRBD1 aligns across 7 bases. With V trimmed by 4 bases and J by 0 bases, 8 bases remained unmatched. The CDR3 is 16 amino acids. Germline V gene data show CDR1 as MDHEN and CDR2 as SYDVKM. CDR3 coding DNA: TGTGCCAGCAGTTCATACCGGGACAGCTCTAACTATGGCTACACCTTC. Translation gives CASSSYRDSSNYGYTF.

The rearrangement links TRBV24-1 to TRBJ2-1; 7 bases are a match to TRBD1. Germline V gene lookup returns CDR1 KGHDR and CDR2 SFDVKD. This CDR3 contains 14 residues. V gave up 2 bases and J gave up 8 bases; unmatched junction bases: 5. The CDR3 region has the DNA TGTGCCACCAGTGATTCCCGGGACAGCGATGAGCAGTTCTTC. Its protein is CATSDSRDSDEQFF.